This TCR beta chain was captured by sequencing in a study of cytomegalovirus exposure and HLA in healthy donors. Study findings and constraints: CMV serostatus stood as the only immune exposure information on hand.

In the case of this clone: Its antigen is still unknown.

Vbeta (60) and Jbeta (13) primers were used in the PCR. Here immunoSEQ multiplex PCR was the method, and the copy in TCRdb shows in-frame clones only, minus some. The table has over 100,000 clones, approximately 76% seen once; the top ten hold 7.7%. Trimming removed 6 bases at V and 5 bases at J, with 18 bases between. The CDR3 totals 15 residues. In germline, CDR1 is WSHSY, CDR2 SAAADI. The sequenced sample consisted of PBMCs. The rearrangement joins TRBV10-2 to TRBJ2-3, with D possibly TRBD2 on 5 matching bases. The TCR originated in a woman aged 45-65 years in good health and CMV-seropositive. The DNA of the CDR3 is TGCGCCAGCAGCCTCGGGGTCGGATCTTTAGATACGCAGTATTTT. Its protein is CASSLGVGSLDTQYF.